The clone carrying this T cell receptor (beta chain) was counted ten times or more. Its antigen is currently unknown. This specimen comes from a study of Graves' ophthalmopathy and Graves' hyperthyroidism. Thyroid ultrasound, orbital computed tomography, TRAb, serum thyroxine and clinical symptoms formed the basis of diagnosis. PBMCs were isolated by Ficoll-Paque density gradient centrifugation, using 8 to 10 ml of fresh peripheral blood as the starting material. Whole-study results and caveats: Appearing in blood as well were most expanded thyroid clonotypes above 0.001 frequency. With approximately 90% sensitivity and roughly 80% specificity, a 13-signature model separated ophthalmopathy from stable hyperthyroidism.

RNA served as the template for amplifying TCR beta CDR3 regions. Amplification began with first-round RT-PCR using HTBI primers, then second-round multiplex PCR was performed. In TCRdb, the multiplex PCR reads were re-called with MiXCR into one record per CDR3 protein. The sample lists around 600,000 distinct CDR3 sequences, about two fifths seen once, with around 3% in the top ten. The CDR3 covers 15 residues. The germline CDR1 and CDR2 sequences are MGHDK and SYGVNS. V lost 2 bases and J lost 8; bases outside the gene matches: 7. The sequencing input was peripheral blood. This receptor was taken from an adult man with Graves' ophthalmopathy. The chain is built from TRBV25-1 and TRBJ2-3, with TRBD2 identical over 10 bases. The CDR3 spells CASSEASGGFSTQYF. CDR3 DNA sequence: TGTGCCAGCAGTGAAGCTAGCGGGGGTTTCAGTACGCAGTATTTT. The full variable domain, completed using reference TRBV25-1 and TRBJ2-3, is EADIYQTPRYLVIGTGKKITLECSQTMGHDKMYWYQQDPGMELHLIHYSYGVNSTEKGDLSSESTVSRIRTEHFPLTLESARPSHTSQYLCASSEASGGFSTQYFGPGTRLTVL.